This is a list of T cell receptor beta chains from one sample in a study of blood T cell repertoires in COVID-19. This table comes from immunoSEQ multiplex PCR, and its TCRdb copy is limited to in-frame clones, with some not included. This sample yields 100,000 or so clones, of which 90% to 95% are seen a single time; about 1% belongs to the top ten. Material: peripheral blood. These TCRs come from a man in his fifties or sixties with acute or convalescent COVID-19. Each CDR3 is given with its conserved first and last residue. D genes are given only for firm matches. Size tells how often a clone was seen (once, few, many) or the class of an expanded clone, and some rows leave it out.

cdr3_nt: TGTGCCAGCAGCGTAGCCGCCCGACAGGGGGCTAGTGGCTACACCTTC; cdr3_aa: CASSVAARQGASGYTF; clone_size: -; v_call: TRBV9; j_call: TRBJ1-2; d_call: TRBD1
cdr3_nt: TGTGCCACCAGCAGAGACCTGCTAGCGGGAGTAAGGTCCTACGAGCAGTACTTC; cdr3_aa: CATSRDLLAGVRSYEQYF; clone_size: -; v_call: TRBV15; j_call: TRBJ2-7; d_call: TRBD2
cdr3_nt: TGTGCCAGCAGCGTAGAGGGCAGGGAGGCGTTTGGAGAAAAACTGTTTTTT; cdr3_aa: CASSVEGREAFGEKLFF; clone_size: -; v_call: TRBV9; j_call: TRBJ1-4; d_call: -
cdr3_nt: TGTGCCAGCAGTGAGGACAGGGCCACTGAAGCTTTCTTT; cdr3_aa: CASSEDRATEAFF; clone_size: once; v_call: TRBV2; j_call: TRBJ1-1; d_call: TRBD1
cdr3_nt: TGTGCCAGCAGAAAAACGGGACAGGCGAACACCGGGGAGCTGTTTTTT; cdr3_aa: CASRKTGQANTGELFF; clone_size: -; v_call: TRBV6-6; j_call: TRBJ2-2; d_call: TRBD1
cdr3_nt: TGCAGCGCCCGTCTTAGCCCGACCTATGGCTACACCTTC; cdr3_aa: CSARLSPTYGYTF; clone_size: -; v_call: TRBV29-1; j_call: TRBJ1-2; d_call: -
cdr3_nt: TGTGCCAGCAGCTCAAGTAGAGGATTCGAAGCTAACTATGGCTACACCTTC; cdr3_aa: CASSSSRGFEANYGYTF; clone_size: -; v_call: TRBV9; j_call: TRBJ1-2; d_call: -
cdr3_nt: TGTGCCTCCCGGACGGGGGGTCGCGAGACCCAGTACTTC; cdr3_aa: CASRTGGRETQYF; clone_size: -; v_call: TRBV28; j_call: TRBJ2-5; d_call: TRBD2
cdr3_nt: TGCAGCGTAGTGACAGGGGGACGGGAGACCCAGTACTTC; cdr3_aa: CSVVTGGRETQYF; clone_size: -; v_call: TRBV29-1; j_call: TRBJ2-5; d_call: TRBD1
cdr3_nt: TGTGCCAGCAGCCGGGGGATTGTAGATACGCAGTATTTT; cdr3_aa: CASSRGIVDTQYF; clone_size: -; v_call: TRBV7-2; j_call: TRBJ2-3; d_call: -
cdr3_nt: TGTGCCAGCAGTCGATATACGACAGGGCCCCATGGCTACACCTTC; cdr3_aa: CASSRYTTGPHGYTF; clone_size: -; v_call: TRBV27; j_call: TRBJ1-2; d_call: TRBD1
cdr3_nt: TGTGCCAGCAGTTACTCGAAACAGGGGGCAGAGACCCAGTACTTC; cdr3_aa: CASSYSKQGAETQYF; clone_size: -; v_call: TRBV6-5; j_call: TRBJ2-5; d_call: TRBD1
cdr3_nt: TGCGCCAGCAGCCCTCAAGGACAGCGCTATGGCTACACCTTC; cdr3_aa: CASSPQGQRYGYTF; clone_size: -; v_call: TRBV5-1; j_call: TRBJ1-2; d_call: -
cdr3_nt: TGCGCCAGCAGTGAGCGGGAGAATTCATATGGCTACACCTTC; cdr3_aa: CASSERENSYGYTF; clone_size: -; v_call: TRBV10-2; j_call: TRBJ1-2; d_call: -
cdr3_nt: TGTGCCAGCAGTGAACAGGGTCTCGATAATTCACCCCTCCACTTT; cdr3_aa: CASSEQGLDNSPLHF; clone_size: once; v_call: TRBV6-1; j_call: TRBJ1-6; d_call: -